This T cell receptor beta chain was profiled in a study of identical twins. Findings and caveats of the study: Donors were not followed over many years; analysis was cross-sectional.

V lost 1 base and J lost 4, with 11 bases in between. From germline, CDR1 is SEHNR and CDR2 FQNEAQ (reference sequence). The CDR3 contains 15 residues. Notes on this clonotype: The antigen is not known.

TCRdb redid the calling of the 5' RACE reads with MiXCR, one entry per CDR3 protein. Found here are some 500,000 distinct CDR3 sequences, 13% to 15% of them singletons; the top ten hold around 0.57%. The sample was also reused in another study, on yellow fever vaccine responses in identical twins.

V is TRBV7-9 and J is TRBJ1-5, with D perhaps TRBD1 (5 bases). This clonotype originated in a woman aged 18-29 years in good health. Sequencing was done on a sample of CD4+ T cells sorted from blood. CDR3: CASSLGVTENQPQHF. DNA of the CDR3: TGTGCCAGCAGCTTAGGAGTGACAGAAAATCAGCCCCAGCATTTT.